This T cell receptor beta chain stems from a study of shared clonotypes between healthy human individuals. Overall study: Donors, aged 18 to 49, were a couple of women and a few men. Study results and limitations: Genetic and exposure-history diversity was limited by the few donors.

A remark on this clone: Its antigen remains unidentified.

The CDR3 totals 16 residues. The germline V gene encodes CDR1 SGHTA and CDR2 FQGNSA. V shed 4 bases, J shed 8 bases, and the junction held 15 bases outside the gene matches. The donors were adults (healthy and HIV-negative) with no recent acute infections or vaccinations. The method was immunoSEQ multiplex PCR; TCRdb's version includes in-frame clones alone and lacks a portion of them. The data contain about 2.5 million clones, roughly 90% of them singletons. The V call is TRBV7-2, the J call TRBJ1-2; 8 bases map to TRBD1. Sequencing input: naive CD4+ T cells from PBMCs. Subset: CD45RA+ positively selected. This sequence was found in a man younger than 35 in good health. Some clones in this sample may be carry-over from other donors' samples. CDR3 in amino acids: CASSSRQGTLAGGYTF. CDR3 bases: TGTGCCAGCAGCTCCAGACAGGGGACGCTGGCTGGAGGCTACACCTTC.